This TCR beta chain was identified in a study of cytomegalovirus exposure and HLA in healthy donors. Sequenced by immunoSEQ multiplex PCR; TCRdb stores in-frame clones only, minus some. The table lists roughly 120,000 clones, about 93% of them singletons. Sequencing was carried out using PBMCs. This sequence originates from a woman under 30 in good health and CMV-seronegative.

The chain's CDR3 is CAIRGAAQGYEQYF. As DNA, the CDR3 is TGTGCCATCAGGGGGGCCGCCCAGGGCTACGAGCAGTACTTC. The rearrangement joins TRBV10-3 to TRBJ2-7; a weak D match, TRBD1 (6 bases). The CDR3 has 14 residues. The V end lost 6 bases, the J end lost 3 bases, and 15 bases lay between the germline ends. CDR1 is ENHRY and CDR2 is SYGVKD in the germline V gene.